The 10 T cell receptor beta chains in this list originate from one sample, sequenced in a study of Tregs in tolerant kidney transplant recipients. Repertoires were generated with immunoSEQ multiplex PCR, while TCRdb's copy carries only in-frame clones and drops some. The sample lists some 90,000 clones, approximately 94% seen once, with roughly 5% in the top ten. The sequencing sample was made of CD8+ T cells from blood. These TCRs come from a human donor in good health.

The gene calls are TRBV27 and TRBJ2-7; 7 positions agree with TRBD2. The ends lost 2 bases at V and 6 bases at J; junction bases unmatched: 10. The CDR3 spans 15 residues. Germline CDR1 and CDR2: MNHEY and SMNVEV (reference sequence). Here the CDR3 DNA reads TGTGCCAGCAGTTTACGCCGGGACTATAGTTCCGAGCAGTACTTC. Encoded protein: CASSLRRDYSSEQYF.

This chain joins TRBV9 and TRBJ2-5; D call uncertain. V shed 3 bases and J shed 4 bases, with 22 bases lying between them. CDR1 SGDLS and CDR2 YYNGEE come from the germline V gene. The CDR3 length is 17 residues. For the CDR3, the DNA is TGTGCCAGCAGCGCCTCTCGCGGTTCGGGTACGGGAGAGACCCAGTACTTC. It is translated as CASSASRGSGTGETQYF.

The chain uses TRBV5-8 and TRBJ2-1; TRBD2 matches 7 bases. V shed 9 bases, J shed 8 bases, and the junction held 11 bases outside the gene matches. Germline V gene sequence: CDR1 SGHTS, CDR2 YDEGEE. CDR3 length: 13 residues. The CDR3 DNA sequence: TGTGCCACCACCCCCGGGACTAAAGATGAGCAGTTCTTC. Translated: CATTPGTKDEQFF.

The chain links TRBV7-2 to TRBJ2-7; D is perhaps TRBD1 (6 bases). The CDR3 spans 16 residues. Between the trimmed V and J ends, which lost 5 bases and 4 bases, there was a span of 21 bases. CDR1 is SGHTA, CDR2 FQGNSA, per germline. The CDR3 loop reads CASSEGTGQGPYEQYF. The DNA of the CDR3 is TGTGCCAGCAGCGAGGGTACAGGGCAGGGACCGTACGAGCAGTACTTC. The complete variable domain, with remaining parts taken from reference TRBV7-2 and TRBJ2-7, reads GAGVSQSPSNKVTEKGKDVELRCDPISGHTALYWYRQSLGQGLEFLIYFQGNSAPDKSGLPSDRFSAERTGGSVSTLTIQRTQQEDSAVYLCASSEGTGQGPYEQYFGPGTRLTVT.

This clone turned up a few times. This chain's CDR3 is CASNALDRADTEAFF. CDR3 sequence (DNA): TGTGCCAGCAACGCCTTGGACAGGGCGGACACTGAAGCTTTCTTT. This chain uses TRBV7-9 with TRBJ1-1; 8 positions match TRBD1. The CDR3 spans 15 residues. Per the germline V gene, CDR1 is SEHNR and CDR2 is FQNEAQ (reference sequence). V was pared by 7 bases and J by 3 bases, with 10 bases of the junction left unmatched.

The rearrangement links TRBV7-9 to TRBJ1-1, with D maybe TRBD1 (5 bases). Germline V CDR1 and CDR2: SEHNR, FQNEAQ (reference sequence). Trimming shortened V by 3 bases and J by 8 bases, and 7 bases separated the two germline ends. This CDR3 has 11 amino acids. The CDR3 region has the DNA TGTGCCAGCAGCTTGAGGGGAGAAGCTTTCTTT. This sequence encodes CASSLRGEAFF.

The genes are TRBV27 and TRBJ1-2; D might be TRBD1 (5 bases). This CDR3 has 13 residues. CDR1 MNHEY and CDR2 SMNVEV come from the germline V gene (reference sequence). V lost 2 bases, J lost 5 bases, and 9 bases lay in between. For the CDR3, the DNA is TGTGCCAGCAGTTTAGAGGCAGGGTATGGCTACACCTTC. Amino acid sequence: CASSLEAGYGYTF.

The chain couples TRBV27 to TRBJ2-1; D not resolved. The CDR3 has 14 amino acids. V lost 5 bases to trimming and J lost 5 bases, with 13 bases between them. Looked up from germline, CDR1 is MNHEY and CDR2 is SMNVEV (reference sequence). The CDR3 here is CASSPNRQHNEQFF. CDR3 bases: TGTGCCAGCAGTCCTAACCGCCAGCACAATGAGCAGTTCTTC.

This sequence joins TRBV6-1 and TRBJ2-5; 10 nucleotides align to TRBD2. The V and J ends lost 4 bases and 1 base, in that order; junction bases with no gene match: 12. The CDR3 spans 18 residues. CDR1 is MNHNS and CDR2 is SASEGT in the germline V gene. As DNA, the CDR3 is TGTGCCAGCAGTGGCATGGGGGGGCTAGCGGGGGTCCAAGAGACCCAGTACTTC. Its translation: CASSGMGGLAGVQETQYF.

J is TRBJ1-2 and V is TRBV5-5; no clear D gene. Germline V gene data show CDR1 as SGHKS and CDR2 as YYEKEE (reference sequence). The CDR3 contains 14 residues. Trimming left V 0 bases short and J 4 bases short, with 10 bases between. The CDR3 loop is CASSLVTASYGYTF. CDR3 in DNA: TGTGCCAGCAGCTTGGTGACCGCTTCCTATGGCTACACCTTC.